This section outlines one T cell receptor (beta chain) sequence together with its context. The antigen remains undetermined. The data stem from a study of T cell responses to AZD1222 COVID-19 vaccine. Timing groups of about 4 and about 12 weeks for second doses were pooled. The study's findings and limits: Females outnumbered males among donors, who were mostly white British; clonal diversity was possibly underestimated. The CD4 TCRs associated with vaccination extended across spike and predominated at 160-218 and 743-854.

TCRdb's table, derived via immunoSEQ multiplex PCR, lists solely in-frame clones and lacks some. Among 150,000 to 200,000 clones, about nine tenths were seen once, and the ten largest hold around 1.2%. Germline V CDR1 and CDR2: MDHEN, SYDVKM. J was trimmed by 0 bases and V by 10 bases; bases with no gene match: 5. CDR3 length equals 14 residues. This material consisted of peripheral blood, taken 28 days after the second AZD1222 dose. The receptor was isolated from an adult who received the AZD1222 COVID-19 vaccine. J is TRBJ1-4 and V is TRBV28; 7 bases fit TRBD1. CDR3 loop: CAIGTDATNEKLFF. In nucleotides, the CDR3 is TGTGCCATCGGGACAGATGCAACTAATGAAAAACTGTTTTTT. Full variable domain (rest looked up from reference TRBV28 and TRBJ1-4): DVKVTQSSRYLVKRTGEKVFLECVQDMDHENMFWYRQDPGLGLRLIYFSYDVKMKEKGDIPEGYSVSREKKERFSLILESASTNQTSMYLCAIGTDATNEKLFFGSGTQLSVL.